This is a list of T cell receptor beta chains from one sample in a study of regulatory T cells in long-lasting Graves disease. TCRdb re-called the multiplex PCR reads with MiXCR, one entry per CDR3 protein. The sample shows a few hundred thousand distinct CDR3 sequences, about 23% of them seen only once. The sequencing here drew on peripheral blood mononuclear cells (PBMCs), taken when the disease was refractory, from a patient treated with antithyroid drugs. These TCRs come from a woman aged 40 to 55 with Graves disease. The conserved cysteine and the conserved F or W are not part of the CDR3 here.

v_call	cdr3_length	j_call	cdr3_aa
TRBV20-1	12	TRBJ2-7	SARRDRGFYEQY
TRBV2	15	TRBJ1-6	ASRKSVLSLYNSPLH
TRBV11-1	15	TRBJ2-5	ASSSEDGSSEGETQY
TRBV6-1	15	TRBJ2-3	ASSDLGLALGGDTQY
TRBV19	15	TRBJ2-7	ASSIVAPGAGDYEQY
TRBV19	16	NA	ASSMRLVGVLGRNEQF
TRBV3-1	11	TRBJ2-2	ASSQASSGELF
TRBV19	15	TRBJ1-5	ASSSPGTPLANQPQH
TRBV11-2	11	TRBJ2-3	ASSQRSTDTQY
TRBV6-2/TRBV6-3	17	TRBJ2-5	ASSYTGTELFTGQETQY
TRBV19	10	TRBJ1-5	ASSLVQGPQH
TRBV19	13	TRBJ2-7	ASSTTGQGFYEQY
TRBV28	13	TRBJ2-7	ASNPGGTAAYEQY
TRBV7-3	13	TRBJ1-2	ASSSGTGHTYGYT
TRBV15	14	TRBJ2-6	ATSIRQGAGANVLT
TRBV6-1	12	TRBJ1-5	ASSPTRGNQPQH
TRBV29-1	10	TRBJ2-7	SVTSGAYEQY
TRBV27	13	TRBJ2-7	ASSLSGTGHYEQY
TRBV10-2	12	TRBJ2-2	ASSGQSRVGELF
TRBV6-1	12	TRBJ2-2	ASSPFGGSTELF
TRBV2	15	TRBJ2-5	ASSLRSGGTAQETQY
TRBV10-3	12	TRBJ1-6	AISETGGRSPLH
TRBV27	13	TRBJ2-2	ATSVSGRGTGELF
TRBV12-3/TRBV12-4	13	TRBJ1-2	ASSFSGNVVRGYT
TRBV28	11	TRBJ1-4	ASRYQGDEKLF
TRBV11-2	12	TRBJ2-7	ANCPLPGRAQQY
TRBV28	13	TRBJ2-7	ASSYPVGGALEQY
TRBV2	14	TRBJ2-7	ASNRFVGLASYEQY
TRBV9	11	TRBJ1-1	ASSDNRGTEAF
TRBV29-1	12	TRBJ2-1	SVEGTSSYNEQF
TRBV7-9	11	TRBJ2-7	ASSRRTGDEQY
TRBV7-6	14	TRBJ2-7	ASSLGWDRTSYEQY
TRBV2	14	TRBJ1-2	ASSEASTLGDYGYT
TRBV20-1	12	TRBJ2-3	SARVQTPTDTQY
TRBV14	13	TRBJ2-7	ASSRQTGASYEQY
TRBV6-1	9	TRBJ2-5	ASSEARDQY
TRBV6-2/TRBV6-3	13	TRBJ1-5	ASSPLGTGNQPQH
TRBV15	12	TRBJ2-2	ATSRAGNTGELF
TRBV9	15	TRBJ2-2	ASRSGTSEGGTGELF
TRBV2	14	TRBJ2-3	ASSGIAGGFTDTQY
TRBV2	11	TRBJ2-1	ASSGRSYNEQF
TRBV11-3	13	TRBJ2-1	ASSLDRIASNEQF
TRBV14	13	TRBJ2-7	ASSRPGTGGYEQY
TRBV12-3/TRBV12-4	15	TRBJ1-5	ASNSGFEEDSNQPQH
TRBV6-2/TRBV6-3	14	TRBJ2-2	ASSYPQGGDTGELF
TRBV6-9	12	TRBJ1-1	ASSYGGGKIEAF
TRBV6-1	13	TRBJ1-2	ASRVPGQKNYGYT
TRBV3-1	11	TRBJ2-2	ASSQLHTGELF
TRBV28	16	TRBJ2-5	ASSLFSPFGQIQETQY
TRBV5-1	13	TRBJ2-7	ASSTGTIGSYEQY
TRBV20-1	16	TRBJ2-4	SARDRQSVSQVKNIQY
TRBV27	19	TRBJ2-4	ASLRSGRRLAGGPAKNIQY